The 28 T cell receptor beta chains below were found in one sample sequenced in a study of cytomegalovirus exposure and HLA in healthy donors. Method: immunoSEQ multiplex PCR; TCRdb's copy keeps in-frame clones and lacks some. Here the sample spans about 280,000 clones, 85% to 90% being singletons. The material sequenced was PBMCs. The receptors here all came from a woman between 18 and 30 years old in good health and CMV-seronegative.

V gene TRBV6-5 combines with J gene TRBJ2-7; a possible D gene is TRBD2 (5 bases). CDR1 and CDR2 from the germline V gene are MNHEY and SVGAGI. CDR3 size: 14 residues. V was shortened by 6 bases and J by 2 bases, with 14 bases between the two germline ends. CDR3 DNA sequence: TGTGCCAGCAGGAGTGGAGCGGCCACCTACGAGCAGTACTTC. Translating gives CASRSGAATYEQYF.

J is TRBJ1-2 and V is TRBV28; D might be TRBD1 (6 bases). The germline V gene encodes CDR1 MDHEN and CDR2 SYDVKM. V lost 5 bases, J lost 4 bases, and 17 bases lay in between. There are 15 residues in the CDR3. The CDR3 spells CASSEFRDTPYGYTF. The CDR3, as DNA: TGTGCCAGCAGTGAATTCCGGGACACCCCCTATGGCTACACCTTC.

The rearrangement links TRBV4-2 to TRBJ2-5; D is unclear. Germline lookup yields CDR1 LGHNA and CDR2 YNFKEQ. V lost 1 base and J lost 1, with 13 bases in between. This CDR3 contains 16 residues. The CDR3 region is CASSQVWRIAQETQYF. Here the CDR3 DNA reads TGTGCCAGCAGCCAAGTTTGGAGAATAGCCCAAGAGACCCAGTACTTC.

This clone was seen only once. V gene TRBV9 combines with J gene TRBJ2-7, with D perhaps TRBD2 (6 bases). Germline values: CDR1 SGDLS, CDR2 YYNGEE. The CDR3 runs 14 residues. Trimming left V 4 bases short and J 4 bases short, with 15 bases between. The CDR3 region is CASSPHVGGYEQYF. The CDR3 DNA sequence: TGTGCCAGCAGCCCCCATGTGGGGGGTTACGAGCAGTACTTC. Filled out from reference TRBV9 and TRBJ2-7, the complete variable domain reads DSGVTQTPKHLITATGQRVTLRCSPRSGDLSVYWYQQSLDQGLQFLIQYYNGEERAKGNILERFSAQQFPDLHSELNLSSLELGDSALYFCASSPHVGGYEQYFGPGTRLTVT.

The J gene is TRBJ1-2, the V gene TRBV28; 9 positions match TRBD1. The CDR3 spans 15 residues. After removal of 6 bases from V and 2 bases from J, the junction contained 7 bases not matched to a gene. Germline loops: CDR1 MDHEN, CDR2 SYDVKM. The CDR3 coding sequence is TGTGCCAGCAGCCCCTTCGGACAGGGGAACTATGGCTACACCTTC. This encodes CASSPFGQGNYGYTF.

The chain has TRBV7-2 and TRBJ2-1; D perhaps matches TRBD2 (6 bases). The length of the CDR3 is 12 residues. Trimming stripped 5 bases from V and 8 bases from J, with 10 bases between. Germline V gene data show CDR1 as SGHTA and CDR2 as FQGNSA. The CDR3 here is CASSRTSHEQFF. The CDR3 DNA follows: TGTGCCAGCAGCCGAACTAGCCATGAGCAGTTCTTC. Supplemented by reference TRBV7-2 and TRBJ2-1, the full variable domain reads GAGVSQSPSNKVTEKGKDVELRCDPISGHTALYWYRQSLGQGLEFLIYFQGNSAPDKSGLPSDRFSAERTGGSVSTLTIQRTQQEDSAVYLCASSRTSHEQFFGPGTRLTVL.

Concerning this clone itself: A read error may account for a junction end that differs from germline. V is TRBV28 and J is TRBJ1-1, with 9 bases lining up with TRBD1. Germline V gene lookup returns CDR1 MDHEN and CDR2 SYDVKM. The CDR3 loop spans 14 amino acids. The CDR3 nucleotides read TGTGCCAGCAGTCCGGGGGATTTGATGGGACAGGGTTTATTT. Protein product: CASSPGDLMGQGLF.

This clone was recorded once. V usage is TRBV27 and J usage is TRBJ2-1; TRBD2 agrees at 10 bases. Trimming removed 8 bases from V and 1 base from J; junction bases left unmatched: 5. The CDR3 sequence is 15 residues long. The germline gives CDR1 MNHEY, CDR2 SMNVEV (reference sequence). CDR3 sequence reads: CASGRLAGSYNEQFF. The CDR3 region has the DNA TGTGCCAGCGGAAGACTAGCGGGTTCCTACAATGAGCAGTTCTTC.

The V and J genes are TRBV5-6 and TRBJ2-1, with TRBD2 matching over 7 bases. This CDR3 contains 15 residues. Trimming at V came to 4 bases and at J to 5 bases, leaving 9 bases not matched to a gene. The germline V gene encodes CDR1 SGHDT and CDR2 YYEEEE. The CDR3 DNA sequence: TGTGCCAGCAGCCCCGGACTAGGATTCGACAATGAGCAGTTCTTC. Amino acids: CASSPGLGFDNEQFF.

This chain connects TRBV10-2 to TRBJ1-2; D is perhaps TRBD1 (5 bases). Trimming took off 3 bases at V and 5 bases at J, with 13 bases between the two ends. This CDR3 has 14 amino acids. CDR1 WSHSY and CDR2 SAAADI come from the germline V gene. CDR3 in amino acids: CASSEVLGGYGYTF. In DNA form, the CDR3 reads TGCGCCAGCAGTGAAGTACTGGGGGGTTATGGCTACACCTTC.

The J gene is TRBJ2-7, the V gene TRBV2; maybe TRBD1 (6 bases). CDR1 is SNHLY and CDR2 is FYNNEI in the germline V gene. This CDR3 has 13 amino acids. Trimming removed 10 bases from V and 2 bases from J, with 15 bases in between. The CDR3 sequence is CATQTGQTYEQYF. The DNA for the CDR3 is TGTGCCACTCAGACAGGACAAACCTACGAGCAGTACTTC.

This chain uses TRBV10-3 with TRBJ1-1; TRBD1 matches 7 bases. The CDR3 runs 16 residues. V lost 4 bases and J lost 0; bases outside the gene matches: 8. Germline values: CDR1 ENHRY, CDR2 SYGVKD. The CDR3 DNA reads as TGTGCCATCAGTGCTCCCTCGACAGGGCTGAACACTGAAGCTTTCTTT. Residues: CAISAPSTGLNTEAFF.

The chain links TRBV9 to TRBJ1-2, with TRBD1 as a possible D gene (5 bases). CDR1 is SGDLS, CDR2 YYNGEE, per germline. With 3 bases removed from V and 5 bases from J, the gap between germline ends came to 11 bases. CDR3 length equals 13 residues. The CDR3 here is CASSAGGVYGYTF. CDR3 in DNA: TGTGCCAGCAGCGCGGGGGGGGTGTATGGCTACACCTTC.

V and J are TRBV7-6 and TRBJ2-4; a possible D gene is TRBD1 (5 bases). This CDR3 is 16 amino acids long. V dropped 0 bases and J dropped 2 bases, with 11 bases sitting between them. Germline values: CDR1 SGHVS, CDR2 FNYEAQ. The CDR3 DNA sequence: TGTGCCAGCAGCTTAGCCCCCGACAGTACCAAAAACATTCAGTACTTC. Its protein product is CASSLAPDSTKNIQYF. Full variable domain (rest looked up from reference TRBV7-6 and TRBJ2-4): GAGVSQSPRYKVTKRGQDVALRCDPISGHVSLYWYRQALGQGPEFLTYFNYEAQQDKSGLPNDRFSAERPEGSISTLTIQRTEQRDSAMYRCASSLAPDSTKNIQYFGAGTRLSVL.

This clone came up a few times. The CDR3 DNA reads as TGTGCTAGTGGATCCACCCCCCGGGAGCGGGACATCCCCTCGCGCAATGAGCAGTTCTTC. Residues: CASGSTPRERDIPSRNEQFF. This chain connects TRBV12-5 to TRBJ2-1; tentative D call: TRBD2 (7 bases). CDR1 is LGHNT and CDR2 is FRNRAP in the germline V gene. The CDR3 is 20 residues long. V gave up 6 bases and J gave up 6 bases, with 33 bases separating them.

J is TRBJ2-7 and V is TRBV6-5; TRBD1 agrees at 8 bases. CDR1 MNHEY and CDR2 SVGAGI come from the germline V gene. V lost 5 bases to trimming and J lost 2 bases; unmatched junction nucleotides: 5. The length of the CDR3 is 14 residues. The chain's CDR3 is CASSGQGSAYEQYF. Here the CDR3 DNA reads TGTGCCAGCAGTGGACAGGGTTCGGCCTACGAGCAGTACTTC.

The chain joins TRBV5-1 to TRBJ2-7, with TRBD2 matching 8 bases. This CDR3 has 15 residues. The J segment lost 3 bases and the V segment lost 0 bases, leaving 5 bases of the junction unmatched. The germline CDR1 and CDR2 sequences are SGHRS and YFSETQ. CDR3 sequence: CASSLGTGGDYEQYF. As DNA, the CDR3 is TGCGCCAGCAGCTTGGGGACGGGAGGGGACTACGAGCAGTACTTC. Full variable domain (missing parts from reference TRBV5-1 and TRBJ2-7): KAGVTQTPRYLIKTRGQQVTLSCSPISGHRSVSWYQQTPGQGLQFLFEYFSETQRNKGNFPGRFSGRQFSNSRSEMNVSTLELGDSALYLCASSLGTGGDYEQYFGPGTRLTVT.

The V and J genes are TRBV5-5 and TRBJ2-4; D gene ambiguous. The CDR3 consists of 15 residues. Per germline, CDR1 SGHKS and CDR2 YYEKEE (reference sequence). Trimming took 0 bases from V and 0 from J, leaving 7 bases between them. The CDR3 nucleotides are TGTGCCAGCAGCTTGGACAGCTTAGCCAAAAACATTCAGTACTTC. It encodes CASSLDSLAKNIQYF.

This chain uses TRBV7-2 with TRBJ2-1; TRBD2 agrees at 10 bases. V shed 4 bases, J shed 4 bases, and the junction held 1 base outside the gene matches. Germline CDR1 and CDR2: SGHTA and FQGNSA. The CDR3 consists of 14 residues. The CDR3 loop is CASSSAGGYNEQFF. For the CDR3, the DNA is TGTGCCAGCAGCTCAGCGGGAGGGTACAATGAGCAGTTCTTC.

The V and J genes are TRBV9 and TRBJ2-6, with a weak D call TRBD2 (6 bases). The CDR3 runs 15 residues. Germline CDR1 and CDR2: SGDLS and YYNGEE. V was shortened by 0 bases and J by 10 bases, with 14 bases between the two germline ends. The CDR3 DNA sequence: TGTGCCAGCAGCGTAGCTGGGATTGGGGGGAACGTCCTGACTTTC. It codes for CASSVAGIGGNVLTF.

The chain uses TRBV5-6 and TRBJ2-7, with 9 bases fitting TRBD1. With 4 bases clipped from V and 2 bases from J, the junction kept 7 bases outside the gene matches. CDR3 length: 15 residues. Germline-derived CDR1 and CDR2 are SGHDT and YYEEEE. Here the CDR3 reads CASSPWGTGPYEQYF. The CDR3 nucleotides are TGTGCCAGCAGCCCGTGGGGGACAGGGCCCTACGAGCAGTACTTC. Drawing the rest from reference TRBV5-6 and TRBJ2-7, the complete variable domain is DAGVTQSPTHLIKTRGQQVTLRCSPKSGHDTVSWYQQALGQGPQFIFQYYEEEERQRGNFPDRFSGHQFPNYSSELNVNALLLGDSALYLCASSPWGTGPYEQYFGPGTRLTVT.

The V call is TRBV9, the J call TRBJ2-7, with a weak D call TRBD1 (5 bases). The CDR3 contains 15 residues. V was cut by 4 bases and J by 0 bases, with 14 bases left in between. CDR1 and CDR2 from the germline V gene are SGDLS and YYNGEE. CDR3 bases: TGTGCCAGCAGCCGGGCAGGGTCGAACTCCTACGAGCAGTACTTC. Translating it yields CASSRAGSNSYEQYF.

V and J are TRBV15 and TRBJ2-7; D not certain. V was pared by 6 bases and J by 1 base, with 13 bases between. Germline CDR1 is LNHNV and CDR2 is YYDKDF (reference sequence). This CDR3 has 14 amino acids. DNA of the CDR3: TGTGCCACCAGTTACGGTCTCGGGTCCTACGAGCAGTACTTC. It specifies CATSYGLGSYEQYF. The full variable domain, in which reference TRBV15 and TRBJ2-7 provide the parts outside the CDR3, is DAMVIQNPRYQVTQFGKPVTLSCSQTLNHNVMYWYQQKSSQAPKLLFHYYDKDFNNEADTPDNFQSRRPNTSFCFLDIRSPGLGDTAMYLCATSYGLGSYEQYFGPGTRLTVT.

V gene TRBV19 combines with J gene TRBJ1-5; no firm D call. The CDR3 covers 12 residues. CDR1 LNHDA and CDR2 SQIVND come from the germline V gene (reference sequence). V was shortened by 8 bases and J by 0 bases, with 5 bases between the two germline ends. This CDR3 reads CASQYSNQPQHF. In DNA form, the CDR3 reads TGTGCCAGTCAGTATAGCAATCAGCCCCAGCATTTT.

The CDR3 DNA follows: TGTGCCTGGAGTGTGGAGGGTAGCGGGATTAACAATGAGCAGTTCTTC. This codes for CAWSVEGSGINNEQFF. The chain employs TRBV30 and TRBJ2-1, with 8 nucleotides matching TRBD2. Germline V gene lookup returns CDR1 GTSNPN and CDR2 SVGIG (reference sequence). The V and J ends lost 0 bases and 5 bases, in that order; junction bases with no gene match: 9. This CDR3 spans 16 amino acids.

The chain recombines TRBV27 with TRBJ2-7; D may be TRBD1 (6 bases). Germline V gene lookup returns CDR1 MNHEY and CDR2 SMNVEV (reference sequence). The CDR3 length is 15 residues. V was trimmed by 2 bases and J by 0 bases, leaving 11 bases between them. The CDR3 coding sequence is TGTGCCAGCAGTTTAAAGGGACATAGCTCCTACGAGCAGTACTTC. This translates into CASSLKGHSSYEQYF.

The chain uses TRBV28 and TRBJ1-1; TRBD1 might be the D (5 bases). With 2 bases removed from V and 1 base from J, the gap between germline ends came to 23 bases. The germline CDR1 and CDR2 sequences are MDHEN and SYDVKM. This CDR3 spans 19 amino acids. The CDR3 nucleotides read TGTGCCAGCAGTTTACTGGATCCCCGTGGGGGACTGGGGAACACTGAAGCTTTCTTT. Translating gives CASSLLDPRGGLGNTEAFF.

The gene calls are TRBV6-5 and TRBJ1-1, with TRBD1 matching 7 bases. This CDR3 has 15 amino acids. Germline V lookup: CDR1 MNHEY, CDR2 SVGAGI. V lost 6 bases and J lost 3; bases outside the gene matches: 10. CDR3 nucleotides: TGTGCCAGCAGAACCCGACAGGGCTCCCACACTGAAGCTTTCTTT. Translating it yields CASRTRQGSHTEAFF.